Listed below are T cell receptor beta chains from one sample, sequenced in a study of blood T cell repertoires in COVID-19. The repertoire was sequenced with immunoSEQ multiplex PCR; TCRdb's copy has only in-frame clones and lacks some. The sample has 20,000 to 25,000 clones, more than 85% seen once; the top ten hold less than 9%. The specimen was peripheral blood. All receptors derive from a man in his 70s with active COVID-19. Both conserved end residues are part of each CDR3. A D gene is named only where the DNA matches it firmly. Expanded clones are given a class, and other clones once, few, many or no size at all.

clone_size,d_call,j_call,v_call,cdr3_aa,cdr3_nt
NA,NA,TRBJ1-1,TRBV5-1,CASSLAPGGTEAFF,TGCGCCAGCAGCTTGGCCCCGGGGGGAACTGAAGCTTTCTTT
NA,NA,TRBJ1-5,TRBV7-2,CASSAGSLYSNQPQHF,TGTGCCAGCAGCGCCGGGTCTTTATATAGCAATCAGCCCCAGCATTTT
NA,TRBD1,TRBJ1-1,TRBV20-1,CSASSPGQGIEAFF,TGCAGTGCTAGTTCTCCGGGACAGGGAATTGAAGCTTTCTTT
few,NA,TRBJ2-7,TRBV7-2,CASSLAAGRNYEQYF,TGTGCCAGCAGCTTAGCGGCGGGTAGAAACTACGAGCAGTACTTC
NA,TRBD1,TRBJ1-6,TRBV7-2,CASSLDPDLGGRVSPLHF,TGTGCCAGCAGCTTAGACCCCGACTTAGGGGGCCGAGTTTCACCCCTCCACTTT
NA,NA,TRBJ2-7,TRBV5-4,CASSLGGPSYEQYF,TGTGCCAGCAGCTTGGGAGGCCCCTCCTACGAGCAGTACTTC
NA,TRBD1,TRBJ1-2,TRBV4-3,CASSPTGGLNYGYTF,TGCGCCAGCAGCCCTACAGGGGGCTTAAACTATGGCTACACCTTC
NA,TRBD2,TRBJ2-1,TRBV5-1,CASSAGLANEQFF,TGCGCCAGCAGCGCGGGACTAGCCAATGAGCAGTTCTTC
NA,NA,TRBJ2-1,TRBV27,CATRRSGLYNEQFF,TGTGCCACCAGGAGGAGCGGGCTTTACAATGAGCAGTTCTTC
once,NA,TRBJ1-5,TRBV15,CATSRAGWNQPQHF,TGTGCCACCAGCAGAGCGGGGTGGAATCAGCCCCAGCATTTT
NA,TRBD1,TRBJ1-2,TRBV4-2,CASSQNPAGGNYGYTF,TGTGCCAGCAGCCAAAACCCGGCAGGGGGAAACTATGGCTACACCTTC
NA,NA,TRBJ1-6,TRBV28,CASSPKTLYGSPLHF,TGTGCCAGCAGTCCTAAGACACTTTATGGCTCACCCCTCCACTTT
NA,NA,TRBJ2-7,TRBV5-1,CASSLGSRDYEQYF,TGCGCCAGCAGCTTGGGCTCGCGGGACTACGAGCAGTACTTC
NA,TRBD2,TRBJ2-1,TRBV6-5,CASSSSSGPIYNEQFF,TGTGCCAGCAGTTCCTCTAGCGGGCCCATCTACAATGAGCAGTTCTTC
NA,NA,TRBJ2-7,TRBV10-3,CAISESVGSYEQYF,TGTGCCATCAGTGAGTCGGTGGGCAGCTACGAGCAGTACTTC
NA,TRBD1,TRBJ2-1,TRBV3-1/TRBV3-2,CASSQPDRDYNEQFF,TGTGCCAGCAGCCAGCCGGACAGGGACTACAATGAGCAGTTCTTC
NA,TRBD2,TRBJ2-3,TRBV4-1,CASSRLGGRGTDTQYF,TGCGCCAGCAGCCGCCTTGGCGGGAGAGGGACAGATACGCAGTATTTT
NA,NA,TRBJ2-4,TRBV28,CASSLLEGTTAGNIQYF,TGTGCCAGCAGTTTATTGGAGGGGACCACGGCGGGAAACATTCAGTACTTC
NA,NA,TRBJ2-1,TRBV6-1,CASSPFAGTNEQFF,TGTGCCAGCAGTCCCTTTGCAGGGACTAATGAGCAGTTCTTC
NA,NA,TRBJ1-3,TRBV19,CASSVDRTYGNTIYF,TGTGCCAGTAGCGTTGACAGAACCTACGGAAACACCATATATTTT
NA,NA,TRBJ2-7,TRBV9,CASSPSGSGGEQYF,TGTGCCAGCAGCCCCTCCGGGTCTGGCGGAGAGCAGTACTTC
NA,TRBD2,TRBJ2-7,TRBV7-9,CASSLGTSGRSGYEQYF,TGTGCCAGCAGCTTGGGAACTAGCGGGAGGAGTGGCTACGAGCAGTACTTC
once,TRBD2,TRBJ2-1,TRBV11-2,CASSRTSGRFNEQFF,TGTGCCAGCAGCCGGACTAGCGGGAGGTTTAATGAGCAGTTCTTC
NA,TRBD2,TRBJ2-2,TRBV25-1,CASSEGLAGGPGTGELFF,TGTGCCAGCAGTGAAGGACTAGCGGGAGGGCCGGGCACCGGGGAGCTGTTTTTT
NA,TRBD1,TRBJ1-1,TRBV7-6,CASSKRQGPNTEAFF,TGTGCCAGCAGCAAGCGACAGGGACCGAACACTGAAGCTTTCTTT
NA,TRBD1,TRBJ2-7,TRBV5-4,CASSGGTGGYEQYF,TGTGCCAGCAGCGGGGGGACAGGGGGATATGAGCAGTACTTC
NA,TRBD2,TRBJ2-5,TRBV27,CASTRSGRLRGETQYF,TGTGCCAGCACCCGCAGCGGGAGGCTCCGGGGGGAGACCCAGTACTTC
NA,TRBD1,TRBJ1-1,TRBV28,CASSWTGGITEAFF,TGTGCCAGCAGCTGGACAGGGGGAATCACTGAAGCTTTCTTT
once,NA,TRBJ2-7,TRBV27,CASRSLARMGEQYF,TGTGCCAGCCGCTCCCTAGCGCGTATGGGCGAGCAGTACTTC
NA,TRBD2,TRBJ2-3,TRBV5-4,CASSSRLAGGGTDTQYF,TGTGCCAGCAGCTCCCGACTAGCGGGGGGGGGCACAGATACGCAGTATTTT
NA,TRBD1,TRBJ2-1,TRBV6-2/TRBV6-3,CASSYLPGTGGSYNEQFF,TGTGCCAGCAGTTACCTCCCTGGGACAGGCGGCTCCTACAATGAGCAGTTCTTC
NA,NA,TRBJ1-1,TRBV10-2,CASSESNGNTEAFF,TGCGCCAGCAGTGAGTCTAACGGGAACACTGAAGCTTTCTTT
NA,NA,TRBJ2-5,TRBV10-1,CASSPRLQETQYF,TGCGCCAGCAGCCCGCGGCTTCAAGAGACCCAGTACTTC
few,TRBD2,TRBJ2-3,TRBV5-1,CASSLGTSGALTDTQYF,TGCGCCAGCAGCTTGGGAACTAGCGGGGCCCTCACAGATACGCAGTATTTT
NA,NA,TRBJ2-7,TRBV12-3/TRBV12-4,CASSFGPYEQYF,TGTGCCAGCAGTTTTGGGCCCTACGAGCAGTACTTC
NA,TRBD2,TRBJ2-5,TRBV7-3,CASSAGTTSQETQYF,TGTGCCAGCAGCGCCGGGACTACCTCCCAAGAGACCCAGTACTTC
NA,TRBD2,TRBJ2-1,TRBV18,CASSLRSLAGGPNYNEQFF,TGTGCCAGCTCACTCAGGTCACTAGCGGGAGGGCCGAACTACAATGAGCAGTTCTTC
NA,NA,TRBJ2-2,TRBV6-2/TRBV6-3,CASSYPHQGIGELFF,TGTGCCAGCAGTTACCCTCACCAGGGGATCGGGGAGCTGTTTTTT